This T cell receptor beta chain was sequenced for a study of blood T cell repertoires in COVID-19. In the study overall: Acute and convalescent COVID-19 specimens originated in the United States, Italy and Spain. Nucleic acid was either cDNA or gDNA, and it came from T cells, B-cell-depleted T cells, or PBMCs.

The germline V gene encodes CDR1 SEHNR and CDR2 FQNEAQ (reference sequence). The CDR3 is made up of 12 amino acids. Trimming at V came to 4 bases and at J to 5 bases, leaving 0 bases not matched to a gene. In the authors' workflow: Estimation of nucleated cell counts was performed using reference gene primer amplification. The repertoire was sequenced with immunoSEQ multiplex PCR; TCRdb's copy has only in-frame clones and lacks some. V, J and clone size reflect that table, while D and trimming were determined from the DNA. The sample holds 85,000 to 90,000 clones, approximately 86% seen once. The chain couples TRBV7-9 to TRBJ2-7; 9 bases are a match to TRBD1. Sequencing used peripheral blood. The receptor comes from a man aged 80 or over with active or convalescent COVID-19. The CDR3 coding sequence is TGTGCCAGCAGCTGGACAGGGGACGAGCAGTACTTC. It yields the protein CASSWTGDEQYF.